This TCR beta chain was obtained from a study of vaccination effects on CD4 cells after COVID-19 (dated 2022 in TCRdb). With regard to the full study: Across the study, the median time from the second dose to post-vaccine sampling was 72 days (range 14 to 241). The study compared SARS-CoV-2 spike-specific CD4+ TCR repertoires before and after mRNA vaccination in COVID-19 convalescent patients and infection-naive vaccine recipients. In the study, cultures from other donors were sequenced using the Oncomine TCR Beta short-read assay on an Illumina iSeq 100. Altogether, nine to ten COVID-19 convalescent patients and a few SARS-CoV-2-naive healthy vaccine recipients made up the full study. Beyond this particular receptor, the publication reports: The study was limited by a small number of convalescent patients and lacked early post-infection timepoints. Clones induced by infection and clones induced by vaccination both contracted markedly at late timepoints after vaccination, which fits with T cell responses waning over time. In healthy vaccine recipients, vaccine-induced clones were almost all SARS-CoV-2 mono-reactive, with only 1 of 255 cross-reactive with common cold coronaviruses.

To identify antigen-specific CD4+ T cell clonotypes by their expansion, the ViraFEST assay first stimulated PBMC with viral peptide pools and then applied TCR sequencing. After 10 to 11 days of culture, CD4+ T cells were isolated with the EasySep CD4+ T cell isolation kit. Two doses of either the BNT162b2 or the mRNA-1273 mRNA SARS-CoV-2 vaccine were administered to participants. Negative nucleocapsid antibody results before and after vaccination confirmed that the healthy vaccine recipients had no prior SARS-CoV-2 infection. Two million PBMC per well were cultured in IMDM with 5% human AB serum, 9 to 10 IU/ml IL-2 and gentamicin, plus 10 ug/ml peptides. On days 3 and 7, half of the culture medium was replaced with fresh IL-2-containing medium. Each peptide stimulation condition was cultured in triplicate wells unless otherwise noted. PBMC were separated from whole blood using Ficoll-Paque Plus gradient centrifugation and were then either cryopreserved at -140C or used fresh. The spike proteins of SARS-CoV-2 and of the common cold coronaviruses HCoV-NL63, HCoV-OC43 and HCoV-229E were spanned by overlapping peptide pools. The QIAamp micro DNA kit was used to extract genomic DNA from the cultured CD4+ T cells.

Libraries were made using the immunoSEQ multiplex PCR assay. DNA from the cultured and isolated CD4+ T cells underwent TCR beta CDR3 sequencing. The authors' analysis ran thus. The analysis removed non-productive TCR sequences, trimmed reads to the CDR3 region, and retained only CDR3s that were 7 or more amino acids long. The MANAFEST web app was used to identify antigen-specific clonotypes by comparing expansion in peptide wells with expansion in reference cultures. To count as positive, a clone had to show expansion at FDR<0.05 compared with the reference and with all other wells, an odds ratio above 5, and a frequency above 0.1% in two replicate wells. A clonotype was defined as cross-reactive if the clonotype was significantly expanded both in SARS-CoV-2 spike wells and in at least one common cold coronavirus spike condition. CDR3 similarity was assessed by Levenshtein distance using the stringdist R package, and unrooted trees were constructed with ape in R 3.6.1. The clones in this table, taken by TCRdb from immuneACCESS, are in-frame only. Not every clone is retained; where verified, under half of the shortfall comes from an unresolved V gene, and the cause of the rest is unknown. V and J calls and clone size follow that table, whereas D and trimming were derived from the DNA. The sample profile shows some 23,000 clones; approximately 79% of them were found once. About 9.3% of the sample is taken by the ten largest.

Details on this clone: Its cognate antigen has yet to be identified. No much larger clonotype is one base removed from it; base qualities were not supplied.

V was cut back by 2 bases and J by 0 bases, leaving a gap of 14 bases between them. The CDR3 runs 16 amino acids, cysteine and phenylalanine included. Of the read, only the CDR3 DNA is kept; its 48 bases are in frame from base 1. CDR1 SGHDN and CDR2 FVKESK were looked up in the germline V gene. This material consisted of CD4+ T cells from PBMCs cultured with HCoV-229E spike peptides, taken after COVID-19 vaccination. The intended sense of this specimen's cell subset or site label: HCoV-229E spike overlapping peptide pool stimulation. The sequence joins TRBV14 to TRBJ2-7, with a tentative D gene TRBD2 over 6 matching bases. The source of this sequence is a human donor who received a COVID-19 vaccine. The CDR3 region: CASSQLGGVSSYEQYF. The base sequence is TGTGCCAGCAGCCAACTCGGCGGGGTGAGCTCCTACGAGCAGTACTTC.